The 28 T cell receptor beta chains listed next were all sequenced from one sample in a study of T cells in localized non-small cell lung cancer (dated by TCRdb to the early 2020s). The library was built by means of the immunoSEQ multiplex PCR assay. TCRdb carries this immuneACCESS record with in-frame sequences only. Its versions omit some clonotypes, under half of them owing to an unresolved V gene in the studies checked, with the rest unexplained. For this sample there are 35,000 to 40,000 clones; 85% to 95% appear just once. 7.1% of the sample comes from the top ten. This material consisted of peripheral blood, taken before any cancer treatment. All receptors derive from a female donor over 55 with stage I lung adenocarcinoma.

The chain is built from TRBV7-2 and TRBJ1-2; maybe TRBD1 (5 bases). The CDR3 runs to 15 residues. The ends were cut back, 8 bases at V and 6 bases at J, with 22 bases in the middle. Germline V gives CDR1 SGHTA, CDR2 FQGNSA. The DNA of the CDR3 is TGTGCCAGCTCCTCTCGGGACCCACGAGAGGATGGCTACACCTTC. It is translated as CASSSRDPREDGYTF. The variable domain in full, completed from reference TRBV7-2 and TRBJ1-2, reads GAGVSQSPSNKVTEKGKDVELRCDPISGHTALYWYRQSLGQGLEFLIYFQGNSAPDKSGLPSDRFSAERTGGSVSTLTIQRTQQEDSAVYLCASSSRDPREDGYTFGSGTRLTVV.

This chain links TRBV6-5 with TRBJ2-7, with 10 bases fitting TRBD1. Trimming at V came to 6 bases and at J to 4 bases, leaving 6 bases not matched to a gene. The CDR3 runs 14 residues. Germline V gene sequence: CDR1 MNHEY, CDR2 SVGAGI. CDR3 bases: TGTGCCAGCAGGAGGGGACAGGGGAAGTACGAGCAGTACGTC. This sequence encodes CASRRGQGKYEQYV.

J is TRBJ1-2 and V is TRBV7-2; no clear D gene. Germline V gene sequence: CDR1 SGHTA, CDR2 FQGNSA. The CDR3 has 13 amino acids. Trimming removed 1 base from V and 7 bases from J, with 10 bases in between. This CDR3 reads CASSLEGVRGYTF. CDR3 DNA sequence: TGTGCCAGCAGCTTAGAGGGAGTTCGTGGCTACACCTTC.

The chain carries TRBV7-2 and TRBJ2-3; D possibly corresponds to TRBD2 (5 bases). Trimming left V 2 bases short and J 3 bases short, with 15 bases between. The length of the CDR3 is 16 residues. Germline CDR1 reads SGHTA; CDR2 reads FQGNSA. The CDR3 region is CASSLTSRPQTDTQYF. The CDR3 nucleotides read TGTGCCAGCAGCTTAACTAGTCGCCCCCAAACAGATACGCAGTATTTT.

The J gene is TRBJ1-2, the V gene TRBV15; no definite D call. Germline-derived CDR1 and CDR2 are LNHNV and YYDKDF (reference sequence). V lost 5 bases, J lost 7 bases, and 14 bases lay in between. The CDR3 contains 13 residues. CDR3 nucleotides: TGTGCCACCAGCCAAAGGACCGGGAGTGGCTACACCTTC. Its translation: CATSQRTGSGYTF.

The genes are TRBV7-6 and TRBJ2-7; the match to TRBD2 covers 9 bases. The length of the CDR3 is 16 residues. Germline trimming cut 1 base from V and 2 bases from J; bases unmatched to any gene: 6. CDR1 and CDR2 (germline): SGHVS, FNYEAQ. CDR3 DNA: TGTGCCAGCAGCTTAGGTCTCGAGCGGGGGGCCTACGAGCAGTACTTC. Translated: CASSLGLERGAYEQYF.

This clone was recorded only once. The rearrangement joins TRBV5-4 to TRBJ2-1; D might be TRBD1 (6 bases). In germline, CDR1 is SGHNT, CDR2 YYREEE (reference sequence). V was clipped by 4 bases and J by 9 bases, with 20 bases between them. CDR3 length equals 15 residues. CDR3 in amino acids: CASSRRAERGSEQFF. CDR3 coding DNA: TGTGCCAGCAGCCGACGGGCGGAGAGGGGGTCTGAGCAGTTCTTC.

The V call is TRBV6-6, the J call TRBJ2-5; maybe TRBD1 (5 bases). Germline CDR1 and CDR2: MNHNY and SVGAGI (reference sequence). The CDR3 contains 15 residues. V was shortened by 3 bases and J by 5 bases, with 16 bases between the two germline ends. CDR3 region: CASSYSPGLGETQYF. For the CDR3, the DNA is TGTGCCAGCAGTTATTCCCCAGGGTTAGGGGAGACCCAGTACTTC.

The chain has TRBV25-1 and TRBJ1-4; 11 bases are a match to TRBD1. Trimming removed 5 bases from V and 6 bases from J; junction bases left unmatched: 8. The CDR3 extends over 16 amino acids. CDR1 and CDR2 (germline): MGHDK, SYGVNS. DNA of the CDR3: TGTGCCAGCAGTCCGGCCCGGACAGGGGGCTATGAAAAACTGTTTTTT. Protein product: CASSPARTGGYEKLFF.

This chain joins TRBV20-1 and TRBJ1-4, with D perhaps TRBD1 (5 bases). Germline V gene data show CDR1 as DFQATT and CDR2 as SNEGSKA (reference sequence). This CDR3 spans 11 amino acids. The CDR3 loop reads CARDVNEKLFF. DNA of the CDR3: TGCGCCCGGGACGTTAATGAAAAACTGTTTTTT.

The chain carries TRBV7-9 and TRBJ1-2, with 7 bases matching TRBD1. From germline, CDR1 is SEHNR and CDR2 FQNEAQ (reference sequence). This CDR3 comprises 15 residues. Trimming at V came to 5 bases and at J to 4 bases, leaving 10 bases not matched to a gene. The CDR3 region has the DNA TGTGCCAGCAGCCCGAAGAGGGGGCGGAGCTATGGCTACACCTTC. Its translation is CASSPKRGRSYGYTF.

This rearrangement joins TRBV6-1 to TRBJ1-2; the D is unclear. CDR1 is MNHNS and CDR2 is SASEGT in the germline V gene. CDR3 length equals 13 residues. V was pared by 6 bases and J by 6 bases, with 14 bases between. CDR3 loop: CASRDYLVNGYTF. The CDR3 DNA follows: TGTGCCAGCAGGGATTACCTCGTAAATGGCTACACCTTC.

This chain links TRBV6-6 with TRBJ1-1; the match to TRBD1 covers 9 bases. The J segment lost 5 bases and the V segment lost 6 bases, leaving 10 bases of the junction unmatched. The CDR3 consists of 15 residues. CDR1 and CDR2 from the germline V gene are MNHNY and SVGAGI (reference sequence). The CDR3 nucleotides read TGTGCCAGCAGGCAACAGGGGGCGCAAGAAACTGAAGCTTTCTTT. It encodes CASRQQGAQETEAFF.

This chain joins TRBV9 and TRBJ1-3, with 7 bases that match TRBD1. Germline V gene data show CDR1 as SGDLS and CDR2 as YYNGEE. The V gene end was trimmed by 4 bases and the J gene end by 8 bases; junction bases not matched to a gene: 3. The CDR3 totals 12 residues. The CDR3 nucleotides read TGTGCCAGCAGCAGGGACAGTTACACCATATATTTT. Residues: CASSRDSYTIYF.

This rearrangement joins TRBV19 to TRBJ1-4, with D maybe TRBD1 (5 bases). The CDR3 runs to 13 residues. Looked up from germline, CDR1 is LNHDA and CDR2 is SQIVND (reference sequence). V dropped 5 bases and J dropped 4 bases, with 8 bases sitting between them. DNA of the CDR3: TGTGCCAGTAGTGGGACGAATAATGAAAAACTGTTTTTT. Protein product: CASSGTNNEKLFF.

The rearrangement links TRBV5-4 to TRBJ2-1, with TRBD1 identical over 7 bases. Germline V CDR1 and CDR2: SGHNT, YYREEE (reference sequence). The junction had 10 bases not matched to a gene; V was cut back by 3 bases and J by 7 bases. The CDR3 covers 15 residues. CDR3 residues: CASSSNRGRGNEQFF. The CDR3 DNA sequence: TGTGCCAGCAGCTCCAACAGGGGACGGGGAAATGAGCAGTTCTTC.

The rearrangement uses TRBV11-2 and TRBJ2-2; a weak D match, TRBD2 (6 bases). V was cut by 5 bases and J by 6 bases, with 19 bases left in between. This CDR3 has 16 residues. CDR1 is SGHAT and CDR2 is FQNNGV in the germline V gene. DNA for the CDR3: TGTGCCAGCAGCCCTGGGAGGCTAGAGAGCTCCGGGGAGCTGTTTTTT. It is translated as CASSPGRLESSGELFF.

The chain combines TRBV19 with TRBJ2-3; D may be TRBD2 (7 bases). There are 14 residues in the CDR3. V was pared by 5 bases and J by 4 bases, with 13 bases between. The germline CDR1 and CDR2 sequences are LNHDA and SQIVND (reference sequence). The CDR3 sequence: CASSSRGGPDTQYF. The CDR3 coding sequence is TGTGCCAGTAGTTCAAGGGGGGGGCCAGATACGCAGTATTTT.

This clone was seen a single time. The chain links TRBV5-1 to TRBJ1-3; D is unclear. CDR1 SGHRS and CDR2 YFSETQ come from the germline V gene. The V and J ends lost 5 bases and 0 bases respectively, with 15 bases between them. The length of the CDR3 is 16 residues. The CDR3 DNA reads TGCGCCAGCAGTAACGATTTGGCGAGCTCTGGAAACACCATATATTTT. It codes for CASSNDLASSGNTIYF.

This clone was seen once. CDR3 in DNA: TGTGCCAGCAGCCCATTAGAGGGGGGAACTAATGAAAAACTGTTTTTT. Amino acid sequence: CASSPLEGGTNEKLFF. The V and J genes are TRBV28 and TRBJ1-4; weak D call: TRBD1 (6 bases). The CDR3 has 16 amino acids. Trimming cost V 6 bases and J 1 base, with 15 bases left between them. Germline V CDR1 and CDR2: MDHEN, SYDVKM. The full variable domain, with the rest looked up from reference TRBV28 and TRBJ1-4, is DVKVTQSSRYLVKRTGEKVFLECVQDMDHENMFWYRQDPGLGLRLIYFSYDVKMKEKGDIPEGYSVSREKKERFSLILESASTNQTSMYLCASSPLEGGTNEKLFFGSGTQLSVL.

J is TRBJ2-7 and V is TRBV9; D gene ambiguous. Trimming cost V 1 base and J 9 bases, with 8 bases left between them. Germline values: CDR1 SGDLS, CDR2 YYNGEE. There are 11 residues in the CDR3. The CDR3 sequence: CASSVYSGQYF. The CDR3 DNA sequence: TGTGCCAGCAGCGTATACTCGGGGCAGTACTTC.

The V gene is TRBV5-5, the J gene TRBJ1-4, with D unresolved. The CDR3 loop spans 15 amino acids. The germline V and J ends were trimmed by 0 bases and 0 bases, with 6 bases remaining between them. The germline gives CDR1 SGHKS, CDR2 YYEKEE (reference sequence). As DNA, the CDR3 is TGTGCCAGCAGCTTGGAGCCAGCAACTAATGAAAAACTGTTTTTT. This gives the protein CASSLEPATNEKLFF. Full variable domain (missing parts from reference TRBV5-5 and TRBJ1-4): DAGVTQSPTHLIKTRGQQVTLRCSPISGHKSVSWYQQVLGQGPQFIFQYYEKEERGRGNFPDRFSARQFPNYSSELNVNALLLGDSALYLCASSLEPATNEKLFFGSGTQLSVL.

The rearrangement links TRBV7-2 to TRBJ1-3; tentative D call: TRBD1 (5 bases). Germline V gene data show CDR1 as SGHTA and CDR2 as FQGNSA. Trimming stripped 0 bases from V and 8 bases from J, with 14 bases between. The CDR3 spans 15 residues. CDR3 DNA sequence: TGTGCCAGCAGCTTAGCATTGGGGCAGGGCTACACCATATATTTT. It specifies CASSLALGQGYTIYF.

The chain couples TRBV12-5 to TRBJ2-3, with 9 bases matching TRBD1. Per the germline V gene, CDR1 is LGHNT and CDR2 is FRNRAP. The J segment lost 0 bases and the V segment lost 1 base, leaving 5 bases of the junction unmatched. The CDR3 has 17 residues. The CDR3 here is CASGLARGTGSTDTQYF. The DNA of the CDR3 is TGTGCTAGTGGTTTGGCACGGGGGACAGGGAGCACAGATACGCAGTATTTT. Complete variable domain (other parts from reference TRBV12-5 and TRBJ2-3): DARVTQTPRHKVTEMGQEVTMRCQPILGHNTVFWYRQTMMQGLELLAYFRNRAPLDDSGMPKDRFSAEMPDATLATLKIQPSEPRDSAVYFCASGLARGTGSTDTQYFGPGTRLTVL.

This clone was seen a single time. This CDR3 reads CASSFKRGVSTDTQYF. As DNA, the CDR3 is TGCGCCAGCAGCTTTAAGCGGGGGGTGAGCACAGATACGCAGTATTTT. The chain links TRBV5-1 to TRBJ2-3; 9 positions match TRBD2. Germline lookup yields CDR1 SGHRS and CDR2 YFSETQ. This CDR3 region has 16 residues. V was clipped by 2 bases and J by 0 bases; unmatched bases: 4.

This rearrangement joins TRBV5-5 to TRBJ2-7; TRBD2 agrees at 10 bases. The CDR3 contains 15 residues. Trimming at V came to 0 bases and at J to 2 bases, leaving 2 bases not matched to a gene. The V gene's germline CDR1 is SGHKS and CDR2 YYEKEE (reference sequence). DNA for the CDR3: TGTGCCAGCAGCTTGGCACTAGCGGGGACCTACGAGCAGTACGTC. As protein: CASSLALAGTYEQYV.

The chain is built from TRBV9 and TRBJ1-2; the match to TRBD1 covers 8 bases. CDR1 and CDR2 from the germline V gene are SGDLS and YYNGEE. CDR3 length: 13 residues. J gave up 8 bases and V 3 bases, and 6 bases lay outside the gene matches. CDR3 residues: CASSGGQGGGYTF. CDR3 DNA: TGTGCCAGCAGCGGAGGACAGGGTGGCGGCTACACCTTC.

The V and J genes are TRBV9 and TRBJ2-5, with no clear D. The V end lost 3 bases, the J end lost 1 base, and 10 bases lay between the germline ends. The CDR3 totals 14 residues. Germline CDR1 SGDLS, CDR2 YYNGEE. The CDR3 DNA follows: TGTGCCAGCAGCGCGACATCACGCCAAGAGACCCAGTACTTC. Residues: CASSATSRQETQYF.